Below are 14 T cell receptor beta chains sequenced from a single sample in a study of blood T cells in healthy people across ages. Primed by a sample-barcoded 5' primer and a J-beta primer mix, a second PCR proceeded for roughly 7 to 11 cycles. TCRdb reprocessed the 5' RACE reads via MiXCR and lists one record per CDR3 protein. This sample yields roughly 800,000 distinct CDR3 sequences, of which roughly 24% are seen a single time; 3% belongs to the top ten. These data were also filed under a second study, of T cells of mothers and their children.

Sequencing used blood. Receptors were obtained from a boy younger than 18 in good health.

This clonotype has more than one count but fewer than ten. The chain carries TRBV20-1 and TRBJ2-6; no clear D gene. The V gene lost 3 bases and the J gene lost 0 bases, with 6 bases spanning the gap. Germline CDR1 reads DFQATT; CDR2 reads SNEGSKA (reference sequence). There are 14 residues in the CDR3. The CDR3 here is CSASPSSGANVLTF. CDR3 DNA: TGCAGTGCTAGTCCGAGCTCTGGGGCCAACGTCCTGACTTTC.

This clonotype came up a few times. The chain recombines TRBV4-1 with TRBJ2-7; the D gene is possibly TRBD2 (7 bases). CDR3 size: 14 residues. Per germline, CDR1 MGHRA and CDR2 YSYEKL. V was shortened by 3 bases and J by 4 bases, with 13 bases between the two germline ends. The CDR3 protein is CASSHGGPGYEQYF. In nucleotides, the CDR3 is TGCGCCAGCAGCCACGGGGGGCCGGGTTACGAGCAGTACTTC.

The rearrangement joins TRBV6-5 to TRBJ1-4; TRBD1 is a possible D gene (6 bases). CDR1 and CDR2 (germline): MNHEY, SVGAGI. Trimming removed 7 bases from V and 0 bases from J, with 9 bases in between. This CDR3 region has 14 residues. CDR3 nucleotide sequence: TGTGCCAGCAAAGACAGGCCAACTAATGAAAAACTGTTTTTT. Translating it yields CASKDRPTNEKLFF.

In DNA, the CDR3 is TGCGCCAGCAGCACCGGGACAGGGCCTGGTGGGGCCAACGTCCTGACTTTC. It translates to CASSTGTGPGGANVLTF. The rearrangement links TRBV5-1 to TRBJ2-6, with 9 positions matching TRBD1. CDR1 and CDR2 (germline): SGHRS, YFSETQ. This CDR3 spans 17 amino acids. The J segment lost 3 bases and the V segment lost 4 bases, leaving 8 bases of the junction unmatched.

This clonotype has a handful of counts. This chain uses TRBV7-6 with TRBJ2-3; no clear D gene. The V gene lost 3 bases and the J gene lost 0 bases, with 7 bases spanning the gap. Germline assignment: CDR1 SGHVS and CDR2 FNYEAQ. CDR3 length: 14 amino acids. The CDR3 coding sequence is TGTGCCAGCAGCTTCGACCTAAGCACAGATACGCAGTATTTT. Its translation: CASSFDLSTDTQYF. Looking up the rest from reference TRBV7-6 and TRBJ2-3 gives the full variable domain: GAGVSQSPRYKVTKRGQDVALRCDPISGHVSLYWYRQALGQGPEFLTYFNYEAQQDKSGLPNDRFSAERPEGSISTLTIQRTEQRDSAMYRCASSFDLSTDTQYFGPGTRLTVL.

This clonotype was seen a handful of times. This chain joins TRBV10-3 and TRBJ2-1; D is possibly TRBD1 (5 bases). Matching the DNA end better, TRBJ2-5 makes the J call doubtful. The CDR3 contains 13 residues. Germline V gene lookup returns CDR1 ENHRY and CDR2 SYGVKD. CDR3 region: CAISPQGRETQYF. The DNA for the CDR3 is TGTGCCATCAGCCCCCAGGGCCGGGAGACCCAGTACTTC.

This clonotype was recorded a few times. The rearrangement uses TRBV7-8 and TRBJ1-1; D unresolved. The CDR3 totals 15 residues. The germline gives CDR1 SGHVS, CDR2 FQNEAQ. V was pared by 1 base and J by 3 bases, with 12 bases between. CDR3 residues: CASSLDRTGDTEAFF. The CDR3 region has the DNA TGTGCCAGCAGCTTAGATCGGACGGGTGACACTGAAGCTTTCTTT.

This sequence joins TRBV7-9 and TRBJ2-5; no definite D call. Germline CDR1 is SEHNR and CDR2 is FQNEAQ (reference sequence). V lost 3 bases to trimming and J lost 4 bases, with 12 bases between them. The length of the CDR3 is 14 residues. In DNA form, the CDR3 reads TGTGCCAGCAGCTTTGCTGCCGGTCGAGAGACCCAGTACTTC. This codes for CASSFAAGRETQYF.

The rearrangement links TRBV15 to TRBJ2-5; a weak D match, TRBD2 (5 bases). The CDR3 runs 14 residues. Deletions cut 1 base from V and 7 bases from J, with 13 bases between. From germline, CDR1 is LNHNV and CDR2 YYDKDF (reference sequence). For the CDR3, the DNA is TGTGCCACCAGCAGAGTTTTCGGGGAGCGGACCCAGTACTTC. This codes for CATSRVFGERTQYF.

The V and J genes are TRBV7-2 and TRBJ2-5; unclear D gene. CDR3 length equals 17 residues. The ends were cut back, 5 bases at V and 2 bases at J, with 21 bases in the middle. Germline CDR1 reads SGHTA; CDR2 reads FQGNSA. The chain's CDR3 is CASSSWVRLEGQETQYF. CDR3 nucleotide sequence: TGTGCCAGCAGCAGCTGGGTCAGGCTAGAAGGGCAAGAGACCCAGTACTTC.

Only a few counts were recorded for this clonotype. V gene TRBV4-2 combines with J gene TRBJ2-1; 8 bases align to TRBD2. The J call may be wrong; the DNA end is better matched by TRBJ2-5. The CDR3 has 17 residues. Germline-derived CDR1 and CDR2 are LGHNA and YNFKEQ. The CDR3 loop is CASSRRIEAGAQETQYF. The CDR3 nucleotides are TGTGCCAGCAGCCGTAGGATAGAAGCGGGGGCCCAAGAGACCCAGTACTTC.

J is TRBJ2-7 and V is TRBV20-1; tentatively, D is TRBD1 (6 bases). The CDR3 covers 14 residues. The germline V gene encodes CDR1 DFQATT and CDR2 SNEGSKA (reference sequence). V was trimmed by 3 bases and J by 0 bases, leaving 12 bases between them. In nucleotides, the CDR3 is TGCAGTGCTAGGGTACAGGGACCCTCCTACGAGCAGTACTTC. Protein: CSARVQGPSYEQYF.

The chain recombines TRBV5-1 with TRBJ1-1, with D possibly TRBD1 on 6 matching bases. Trimming pared 1 base from V and 5 bases from J, leaving 12 bases between. CDR1 and CDR2 from the germline V gene are SGHRS and YFSETQ. The CDR3 has 14 amino acids. This chain's CDR3 is CASSLTGSGTEAFF. CDR3 DNA: TGCGCCAGCAGCTTGACAGGGTCGGGGACTGAAGCTTTCTTT.

This chain links TRBV7-9 with TRBJ2-7; TRBD1 matches at 8 bases. From germline, CDR1 is SEHNR and CDR2 FQNEAQ (reference sequence). Trimming cost V 1 base and J 5 bases; bases outside gene matches: 4. CDR3 size: 14 residues. Here the CDR3 DNA reads TGTGCCAGCAGCTTAGGATACAGGGGGAACGAGCAGTACTTC. It encodes CASSLGYRGNEQYF.